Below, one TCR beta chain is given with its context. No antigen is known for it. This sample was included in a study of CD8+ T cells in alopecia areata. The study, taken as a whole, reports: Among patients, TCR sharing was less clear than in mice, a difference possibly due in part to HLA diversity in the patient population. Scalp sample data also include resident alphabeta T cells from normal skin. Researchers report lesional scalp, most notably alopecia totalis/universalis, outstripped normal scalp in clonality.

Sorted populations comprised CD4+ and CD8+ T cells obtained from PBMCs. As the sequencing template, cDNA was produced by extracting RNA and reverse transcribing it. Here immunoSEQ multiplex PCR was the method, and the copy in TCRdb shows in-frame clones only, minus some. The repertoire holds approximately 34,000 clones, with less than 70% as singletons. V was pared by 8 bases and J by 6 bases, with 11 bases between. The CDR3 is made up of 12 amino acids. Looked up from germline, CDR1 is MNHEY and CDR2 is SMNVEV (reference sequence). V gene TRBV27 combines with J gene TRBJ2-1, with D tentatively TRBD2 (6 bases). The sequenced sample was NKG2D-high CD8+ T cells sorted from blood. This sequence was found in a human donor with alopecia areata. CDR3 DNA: TGTGCCAGCGCCCAGGGAGGCAATGAGCAGTTCTTC. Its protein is CASAQGGNEQFF.